Listed below are T cell receptor beta chains from one sample, sequenced in a study of T-cell reconstitution after alpha-beta-depleted transplantation in children. TCRdb re-called the PCR reads with MiXCR, one entry per CDR3 protein. The sample has approximately 980,000 distinct CDR3 sequences, roughly 29% seen once. The sequenced sample was PBMCs, mostly from graft donor cells, obtained 360 days after TCRalphabeta/CD19-depleted stem cell transplant. All receptors derive from a boy younger than two who had a stem cell transplant for SCID, so the T cells may come from the graft donor. Both conserved end residues are part of each CDR3. The order of the fields is CDR3 length, V gene, D gene, clone size, J gene, CDR3 protein, CDR3 DNA. D genes are given only for firm matches. Size values are once, few and many counts, or a class for expanded clones, and some rows have none.

len: 17; v_gene: TRBV10-2; d_gene: .; abundance: .; j_gene: TRBJ2-1; CDR3aa: CASSESRGSATYNEQFF; CDR3nt: TGCGCCAGCAGTGAGAGTCGCGGCAGCGCTACCTACAATGAGCAGTTCTTC
len: 12; v_gene: TRBV5-1; d_gene: .; abundance: few; j_gene: TRBJ2-7; CDR3aa: CASSLEGFEQYF; CDR3nt: TGCGCCAGCAGCTTGGAGGGGTTTGAGCAGTACTTC
len: 11; v_gene: TRBV29-1; d_gene: .; abundance: .; j_gene: TRBJ2-3; CDR3aa: CSLRWGDTQYF; CDR3nt: TGCAGCCTACGGTGGGGGGATACGCAGTATTTT
len: 15; v_gene: TRBV24-1; d_gene: .; abundance: once; j_gene: TRBJ2-2; CDR3aa: CATSDPGTLTGELFF; CDR3nt: TGTGCCACCAGTGACCCCGGGACGCTCACCGGGGAGCTGTTTTTT
len: 14; v_gene: TRBV6-1; d_gene: .; abundance: .; j_gene: TRBJ2-4; CDR3aa: CATGQLLAKNIQYF; CDR3nt: TGTGCCACAGGACAGCTTCTAGCCAAAAACATTCAGTACTTC
len: 16; v_gene: TRBV24-1; d_gene: .; abundance: few; j_gene: TRBJ2-3; CDR3aa: CATSDSFGRGTDTQYF; CDR3nt: TGTGCCACCAGTGATTCCTTCGGACGAGGTACAGATACGCAGTATTTT
len: 11; v_gene: TRBV29-1; d_gene: TRBD1; abundance: few; j_gene: TRBJ2-7; CDR3aa: CSVDRQGGQYF; CDR3nt: TGCAGCGTGGACCGACAGGGTGGGCAGTACTTC
len: 14; v_gene: TRBV5-1; d_gene: .; abundance: few; j_gene: TRBJ2-2; CDR3aa: CASSSQGHGGELFF; CDR3nt: TGCGCCAGCAGCTCCCAGGGTCACGGCGGGGAGCTGTTTTTT
len: 15; v_gene: TRBV12-3/TRBV12-4; d_gene: TRBD1; abundance: .; j_gene: TRBJ1-4; CDR3aa: CASSFRGRTNEKLFF; CDR3nt: TGTGCCAGCAGTTTTAGGGGGCGAACTAATGAAAAACTGTTTTTT
len: 16; v_gene: TRBV12-3/TRBV12-4; d_gene: TRBD1; abundance: .; j_gene: TRBJ1-2; CDR3aa: CASSQPVGTGGYGYTF; CDR3nt: TGTGCCAGCAGCCAGCCCGTGGGGACAGGGGGCTATGGCTACACCTTC
len: 13; v_gene: TRBV29-1; d_gene: .; abundance: .; j_gene: TRBJ1-2; CDR3aa: CSVEGTFREGYTF; CDR3nt: TGCAGCGTTGAAGGGACCTTCCGGGAGGGCTACACCTTC
len: 13; v_gene: TRBV7-6; d_gene: .; abundance: .; j_gene: TRBJ2-1; CDR3aa: CASSLLDANEQFF; CDR3nt: TGTGCCAGCAGCCTACTAGACGCCAATGAGCAGTTCTTC
len: 15; v_gene: TRBV5-1; d_gene: TRBD1; abundance: .; j_gene: TRBJ2-1; CDR3aa: CASSLEGASYNEQFF; CDR3nt: TGCGCCAGCAGCCTCGAGGGGGCCTCCTACAATGAGCAGTTCTTC
len: 16; v_gene: TRBV28; d_gene: TRBD2; abundance: few; j_gene: TRBJ2-3; CDR3aa: CASSSDLAGGGNTQYF; CDR3nt: TGTGCCAGCAGTTCGGACCTAGCGGGGGGCGGTAATACGCAGTATTTT
len: 12; v_gene: TRBV29-1; d_gene: .; abundance: .; j_gene: TRBJ1-1; CDR3aa: CSARQLNTEAFF; CDR3nt: TGCAGCGCAAGACAGCTGAACACTGAAGCTTTCTTT
len: 14; v_gene: TRBV5-1; d_gene: TRBD2; abundance: few; j_gene: TRBJ2-7; CDR3aa: CASSPSGDLYEQYF; CDR3nt: TGCGCCAGCAGCCCAAGCGGGGATCTCTACGAGCAGTACTTC
len: 18; v_gene: TRBV12-3/TRBV12-4; d_gene: TRBD2; abundance: few; j_gene: TRBJ2-5; CDR3aa: CASSLAHGLAGAGETQYF; CDR3nt: TGTGCCAGCAGTTTAGCCCACGGACTAGCGGGGGCCGGAGAGACCCAGTACTTC
len: 14; v_gene: TRBV18; d_gene: TRBD1; abundance: .; j_gene: TRBJ1-2; CDR3aa: CASSPGQGEDGYTF; CDR3nt: TGTGCCAGCTCACCGGGACAGGGAGAGGATGGCTACACCTTC
len: 15; v_gene: TRBV20-1; d_gene: .; abundance: few; j_gene: TRBJ2-2; CDR3aa: CSARTGFSGTGELFF; CDR3nt: TGCAGTGCCCGCACAGGGTTCTCGGGCACCGGGGAGCTGTTTTTT
len: 12; v_gene: TRBV12-3/TRBV12-4; d_gene: .; abundance: .; j_gene: TRBJ1-1; CDR3aa: CASTRMNTEAFF; CDR3nt: TGTGCCAGCACCCGGATGAACACTGAAGCTTTCTTT
len: 16; v_gene: TRBV7-2; d_gene: TRBD2; abundance: .; j_gene: TRBJ2-1; CDR3aa: CASSLALAGGRDEQFF; CDR3nt: TGTGCCAGCAGCTTAGCACTAGCGGGGGGAAGAGATGAGCAGTTCTTC
len: 14; v_gene: TRBV25-1; d_gene: .; abundance: .; j_gene: TRBJ2-1; CDR3aa: CASSDPQQRNEQFF; CDR3nt: TGTGCCAGCAGTGACCCCCAGCAGAGAAATGAGCAGTTCTTC
len: 15; v_gene: TRBV27; d_gene: .; abundance: .; j_gene: TRBJ2-7; CDR3aa: CASSPQESSSYEQYF; CDR3nt: TGTGCCAGCAGTCCGCAAGAATCTAGCTCCTACGAGCAGTACTTC
len: 16; v_gene: TRBV12-3/TRBV12-4; d_gene: .; abundance: .; j_gene: TRBJ1-1; CDR3aa: CASRLRGGARNPEAFF; CDR3nt: TGTGCCAGCAGGCTCAGGGGAGGAGCCCGGAACCCTGAAGCTTTCTTT